This T cell receptor beta chain was recorded in a study of cytomegalovirus exposure and HLA in healthy donors. Both 60 Vbeta primers and 13 Jbeta primers went into the PCR. Sequenced by immunoSEQ multiplex PCR; TCRdb stores in-frame clones only, minus some. The sample contains about 140,000 clones, 75% of which appear only once. Between the trimmed V and J ends, which lost 4 bases and 1 base, there was a span of 14 bases. Per the germline V gene, CDR1 is SNHLY and CDR2 is FYNNEI. The CDR3 is 16 residues long. Sequencing was performed on PBMCs. The clonotype comes from a man aged 40-55 years in good health and CMV-seronegative. The chain carries TRBV2 and TRBJ1-5, with D possibly being TRBD1 (6 bases). The CDR3 DNA follows: TGTGCCAGCAGTGGGACAGAGACGCCGAGCAATCAGCCCCAGCATTTT. Its protein product is CASSGTETPSNQPQHF.